The TCR beta chain described here comes from a study of beta chain features in type 1 diabetes. Study-wide points: Cells carrying high TCR expression could end up over-represented when cDNA is sequenced. Researchers report that Type 1 diabetes patients had moderately but significantly shorter TCRB CDR3s across all four CD4+ subsets. The naive, central memory and Treg TCRB repertoires looked more alike in patients than they did in healthy donors.

Central memory, naive, regulatory and stem cell-like memory CD4+ cells were sorted by CD45RO/CCR7/CD25/CD127/CD95/CD27. This clone was seen a few times. What it binds is unknown. Expressed TCRB transcripts were sequenced after all isolated RNA was converted to cDNA. Regulatory, naive and central memory T cell samples averaged about 3.5 million reads. Assay: immunoSEQ multiplex PCR; the TCRdb copy retains only in-frame clones and omits some. Of 640,000 or so clones listed, under 15% are singletons. The length of the CDR3 is 11 residues. CDR1 and CDR2 from the germline V gene are MNHEY and SMNVEV (reference sequence). Trimming shortened V by 6 bases and J by 3 bases, and 6 bases separated the two germline ends.

This receptor was identified in a man between 18 and 29 years old with type 1 diabetes. V gene TRBV27 combines with J gene TRBJ2-7; D gene ambiguous. Specimen: naive CD4+ T cells from blood. CDR3 in DNA: TGTGCCAGCAGCTCATACTACGAGCAGTACTTC. Its translation is CASSSYYEQYF.